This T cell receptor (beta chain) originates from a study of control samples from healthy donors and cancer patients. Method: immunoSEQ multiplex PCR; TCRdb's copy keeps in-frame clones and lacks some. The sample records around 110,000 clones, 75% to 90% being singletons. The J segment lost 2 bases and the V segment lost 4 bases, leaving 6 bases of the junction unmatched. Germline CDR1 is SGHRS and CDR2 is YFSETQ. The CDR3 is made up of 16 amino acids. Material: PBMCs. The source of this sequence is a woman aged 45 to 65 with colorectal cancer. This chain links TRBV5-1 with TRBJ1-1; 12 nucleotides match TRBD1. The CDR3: CASSAGTGGENTEAFF. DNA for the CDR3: TGCGCCAGCAGCGCCGGGACAGGGGGCGAAAACACTGAAGCTTTCTTT.